This T cell receptor beta chain comes out of a study of identical twins. Study-level results: The abundant beta clonotypes from cord blood had fewer insertions, and memory repertoires had none of this.

Turning to this clonotype: Its antigen is as yet unknown.

Trimming left V 6 bases short and J 2 bases short, with 14 bases between. Germline-derived CDR1 and CDR2 are SQVTM and ANQGSEA. The CDR3 runs 13 residues. TCRdb passed the 5' RACE reads through MiXCR, listing each CDR3 protein once. The sample lists about 530,000 distinct CDR3 sequences, 20% to 25% occurring once. These records were also assigned to another study, of yellow fever vaccine responses in identical twins.

The chain links TRBV29-1 to TRBJ2-7; weak D call: TRBD2 (6 bases). Sample: CD4+ T cells sorted from blood. This clonotype was obtained from a woman aged 18-29 years in good health. CDR3 residues: CSVRDPPPYEQYF. The CDR3, as DNA: TGCAGCGTGCGGGACCCACCGCCCTACGAGCAGTACTTC.